This TCR beta chain came from a study of OX40 agonist ivuxolimab in advanced cancers. This CDR3 is built from 16 residues. V was clipped by 4 bases and J by 0 bases, with 16 bases between them. Germline CDR1 is MNHNY and CDR2 is SVGAGI (reference sequence). At baseline, cycle 4 day 1, and cycle 7 day 1, blood was sampled. This clone was found once. Method: immunoSEQ multiplex PCR; TCRdb's copy keeps in-frame clones and lacks some. The sample records 55,000 to 65,000 clones, approximately 86% being singletons. This clonotype was obtained from an adult with an advanced solid tumor such as melanoma, head and neck, liver or kidney cancer. The chain has TRBV6-6 and TRBJ2-7, with D possibly TRBD1 on 6 matching bases. Specimen: CD4+ or CD8+ T cells sorted from blood, collected in a trial of the OX40 agonist ivuxolimab. The DNA of the CDR3 is TGTGCCAGCAGTTCTCCCGCTACAGGGATCTCCTACGAGCAGTACTTC. It specifies CASSSPATGISYEQYF.